This entry lists 13 T cell receptor beta chains sequenced from one sample in a study of T cells in Graves' hyperthyroidism and ophthalmopathy. There were TCR beta CDR3 regions amplified from RNA transcripts. The TCR CDR3 first-round RT-PCR relied on the HTBI primer set. TCRdb ran MiXCR on the multiplex PCR reads and lists one entry per CDR3 protein. This repertoire shows 20,000 to 30,000 distinct CDR3 sequences, 49% found once; its top ten account for around 23%. The sample was blood. The origin of the receptors is a woman in her 40s with Graves' hyperthyroidism that later progressed to Graves' ophthalmopathy.

The J gene is TRBJ2-6, the V gene TRBV29-1; 7 positions match TRBD1. V dropped 6 bases and J dropped 0; count of bases not matched to a gene: 5. Germline V gives CDR1 SQVTM, CDR2 ANQGSEA. The CDR3 has 15 amino acids. The CDR3 sequence: CSVRDSTSGANVLTF. The CDR3 DNA is TGCAGCGTCCGGGACAGTACCTCTGGGGCCAACGTCCTGACTTTC.

This clonotype was counted only a few times. The chain couples TRBV7-2 to TRBJ2-5, with TRBD1 identical over 8 bases. After removal of 5 bases from V and 4 bases from J, the junction contained 6 bases not matched to a gene. This CDR3 contains 14 residues. Germline CDR1 SGHTA, CDR2 FQGNSA. The CDR3 protein is CASSPGQGTETQYF. CDR3 bases: TGTGCCAGCAGCCCAGGACAGGGCACAGAGACCCAGTACTTC.

This clonotype appeared many times. The rearrangement links TRBV27 to TRBJ2-5; a possible D gene is TRBD1 (8 bases). The CDR3 totals 14 residues. Germline V lookup: CDR1 MNHEY, CDR2 SMNVEV (reference sequence). Trimming pared 5 bases from V and 7 bases from J, leaving 17 bases between. CDR3 nucleotides: TGTGCCAGCAGTCCCCGACAGGGGAGGGTGACCCAGTACTTC. As protein: CASSPRQGRVTQYF.

This clonotype is categorized as medium-sized. The rearrangement links TRBV5-1 to TRBJ2-7; 10 nucleotides align to TRBD1. This CDR3 is built from 14 residues. Germline CDR1 SGHRS, CDR2 YFSETQ. Trimming took 5 bases from V and 5 from J; bases not matched to a gene: 7. The CDR3 reads CASRSGTGDNEQYF. The CDR3 DNA is TGCGCCAGCAGATCCGGGACAGGGGACAACGAGCAGTACTTC.

This clonotype is labeled medium-sized. The chain carries TRBV7-6 and TRBJ2-1; D is unclear. Trimming left V 5 bases short and J 2 bases short, with 16 bases between. This CDR3 is built from 16 residues. Germline CDR1 is SGHVS and CDR2 is FNYEAQ. The DNA of the CDR3 is TGTGCCAGCAGCCCCCACGGTTGGCCCACCTACAATGAGCAGTTCTTC. Translated, it gives CASSPHGWPTYNEQFF.

This clonotype was detected many times. This chain connects TRBV5-6 to TRBJ1-2; no definite D call. V was clipped by 0 bases and J by 8 bases, with 14 bases between them. Germline CDR1 SGHDT, CDR2 YYEEEE. The CDR3 length is 14 residues. The CDR3 sequence: CASSLADGSGGYTF. CDR3 nucleotides: TGTGCCAGCAGCTTGGCTGACGGGTCGGGGGGCTACACCTTC.

The chain joins TRBV20-1 to TRBJ2-1; D might be TRBD2 (5 bases). Trimming shortened V by 3 bases and J by 5 bases, and 14 bases separated the two germline ends. The CDR3 is made up of 14 amino acids. CDR1 is DFQATT and CDR2 is SNEGSKA in the germline V gene (reference sequence). CDR3 in DNA: TGCAGTGCTAGGAGGAGGCTAACACACAATGAGCAGTTCTTC. Encoded protein: CSARRRLTHNEQFF.

This clonotype was seen at least ten times. The V and J genes are TRBV6-1 and TRBJ2-3; 8 nucleotides line up with TRBD2. Germline V lookup: CDR1 MNHNS, CDR2 SASEGT. The CDR3 is 17 residues long. Trimming removed 2 bases from V and 4 bases from J; junction bases left unmatched: 11. The CDR3 DNA sequence: TGTGCCAGCAGTGAACCGATAGCGGGAAATACTGCAGATACGCAGTATTTT. The encoded protein is CASSEPIAGNTADTQYF.

The genes are TRBV7-9 and TRBJ1-2, with TRBD1 identical over 8 bases. Per germline, CDR1 SEHNR and CDR2 FQNEAQ (reference sequence). The trim removed 5 bases at V and 8 bases at J, leaving 4 bases unmatched. This CDR3 comprises 12 residues. CDR3 coding DNA: TGTGCCAGCAGCGCGACAGGGGCCGGCTACACCTTC. This encodes CASSATGAGYTF.

This sequence joins TRBV3-1 and TRBJ2-2; maybe TRBD1 (6 bases). Germline lookup yields CDR1 LGHDT and CDR2 YNNKEL (reference sequence). This CDR3 is 15 amino acids long. The V end was cut by 1 base, the J end by 2 bases, with 8 bases between. The CDR3 sequence: CASSQGQVNTGELFF. CDR3 DNA: TGTGCCAGCAGCCAAGGACAGGTTAACACCGGGGAGCTGTTTTTT.

J is TRBJ1-1 and V is TRBV20-1; D gene unclear. The CDR3 totals 13 residues. From germline, CDR1 is DFQATT and CDR2 SNEGSKA (reference sequence). Trimming took off 3 bases at V and 2 bases at J, with 10 bases between the two ends. CDR3 sequence: CSASTAGNTEAFF. CDR3 DNA sequence: TGCAGTGCTAGCACCGCAGGAAACACTGAAGCTTTCTTT.

The chain carries TRBV11-2 and TRBJ2-3; no firm D call. Trimming took off 1 base at V and 1 base at J, with 6 bases between the two ends. Germline CDR1 is SGHAT and CDR2 is FQNNGV. CDR3 length: 14 amino acids. The CDR3 sequence is CASSLVTGTDTQYF. The CDR3, as DNA: TGTGCCAGCAGCTTAGTGACGGGCACAGATACGCAGTATTTT. Full variable domain (rest looked up from reference TRBV11-2 and TRBJ2-3): EAGVAQSPRYKIIEKRQSVAFWCNPISGHATLYWYQQILGQGPKLLIQFQNNGVVDDSQLPKDRFSAERLKGVDSTLKIQPAKLEDSAVYLCASSLVTGTDTQYFGPGTRLTVL.

This clonotype was recorded at least ten times. The gene calls are TRBV11-2 and TRBJ2-2; 7 positions agree with TRBD1. The CDR3 has 16 amino acids. The V gene's germline CDR1 is SGHAT and CDR2 FQNNGV. V shed 4 bases, J shed 5 bases, and the junction held 10 bases outside the gene matches. The CDR3 DNA reads as TGTGCCAGCAGCTCCCCGAGGGGGCGGAATACCGGGGAGCTGTTTTTT. This translates into CASSSPRGRNTGELFF.